This record covers a single T cell receptor (beta chain). Produced via immunoSEQ multiplex PCR; TCRdb's table is partial and in-frame only. The sample holds over 100,000 clones; around 86% are singletons and the top ten take 5.5% to 7%. This sample was taken from a study of T cell responses to AZD1222 COVID-19 vaccine. The clonotype was recovered from an adult in good health. The source material was peripheral blood, sampled on day 0 of AZD1222 vaccination.

This chain's CDR3 is CASSIPLGQGLGTQHF. The CDR3 DNA follows: TGTGCCAGTAGTATCCCCCTGGGACAGGGACTTGGGACCCAGCATTTT. This chain links TRBV19 with TRBJ1-5; 9 bases are a match to TRBD1. This CDR3 is built from 16 residues. Germline V CDR1 and CDR2: LNHDA, SQIVND (reference sequence). V shed 3 bases and J 11 bases; nucleotides not matched to a gene: 14.